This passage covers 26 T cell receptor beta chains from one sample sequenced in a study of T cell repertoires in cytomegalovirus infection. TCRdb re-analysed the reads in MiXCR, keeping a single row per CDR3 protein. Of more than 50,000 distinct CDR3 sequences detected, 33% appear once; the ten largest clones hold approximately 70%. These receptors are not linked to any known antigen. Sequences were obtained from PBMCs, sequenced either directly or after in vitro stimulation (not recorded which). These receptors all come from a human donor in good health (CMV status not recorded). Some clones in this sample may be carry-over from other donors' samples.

This CDR3 is CASSPGSNTIYF. DNA of the CDR3: TGTGCCAGCTCACCGGGCAGTAACACCATATATTTT. V is TRBV18 and J is TRBJ1-3; D is uncertain. Germline assignment: CDR1 KGHSH and CDR2 LQKENI. The V end was cut by 3 bases, the J end by 7 bases, with 7 bases between. The CDR3 extends over 12 amino acids.

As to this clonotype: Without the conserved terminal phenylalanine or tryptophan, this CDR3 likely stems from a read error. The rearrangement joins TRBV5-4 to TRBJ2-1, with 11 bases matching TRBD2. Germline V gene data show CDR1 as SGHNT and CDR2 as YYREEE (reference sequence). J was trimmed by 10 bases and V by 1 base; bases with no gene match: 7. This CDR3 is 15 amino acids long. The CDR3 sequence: CASSLTSGSRREQFI. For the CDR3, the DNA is TGTGCCAGCAGCTTGACTAGCGGGAGTCGGCGGGAGCAGTTCATC.

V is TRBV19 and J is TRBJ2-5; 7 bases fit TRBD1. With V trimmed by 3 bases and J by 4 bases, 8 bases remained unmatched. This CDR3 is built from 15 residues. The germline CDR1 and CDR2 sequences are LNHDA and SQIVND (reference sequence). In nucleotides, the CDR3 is TGTGCCAGTAGTATCGACAGGGCTGGAGGAGAGACCCAGTACTTC. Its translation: CASSIDRAGGETQYF. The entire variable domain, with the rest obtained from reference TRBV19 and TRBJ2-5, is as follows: DGGITQSPKYLFRKEGQNVTLSCEQNLNHDAMYWYRQDPGQGLRLIYYSQIVNDFQKGDIAEGYSVSREKKESFPLTVTSAQKNPTAFYLCASSIDRAGGETQYFGPGTRLLVL.

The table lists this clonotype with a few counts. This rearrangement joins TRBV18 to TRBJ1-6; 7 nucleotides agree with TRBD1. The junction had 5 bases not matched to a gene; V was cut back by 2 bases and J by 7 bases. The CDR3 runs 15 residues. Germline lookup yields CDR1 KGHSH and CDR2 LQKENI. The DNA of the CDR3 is TGTGCCAGCTCACCATCCGGGACAGAGAATTCACCCCTCCACTTT. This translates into CASSPSGTENSPLHF.

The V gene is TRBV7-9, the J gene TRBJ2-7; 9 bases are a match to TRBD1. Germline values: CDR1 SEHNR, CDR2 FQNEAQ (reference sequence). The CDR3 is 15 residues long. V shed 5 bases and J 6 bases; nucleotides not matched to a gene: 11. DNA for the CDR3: TGTGCCAGCAGCATTTTCGGGACAGGGAAATTCGAGCAGTACTTC. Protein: CASSIFGTGKFEQYF.

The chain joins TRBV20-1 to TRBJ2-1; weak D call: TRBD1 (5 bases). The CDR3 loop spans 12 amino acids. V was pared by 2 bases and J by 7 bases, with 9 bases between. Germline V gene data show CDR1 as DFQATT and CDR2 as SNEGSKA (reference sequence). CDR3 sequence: CSARRQGNEQFF. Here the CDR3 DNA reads TGCAGTGCTAGACGGCAGGGAAATGAGCAGTTCTTC.

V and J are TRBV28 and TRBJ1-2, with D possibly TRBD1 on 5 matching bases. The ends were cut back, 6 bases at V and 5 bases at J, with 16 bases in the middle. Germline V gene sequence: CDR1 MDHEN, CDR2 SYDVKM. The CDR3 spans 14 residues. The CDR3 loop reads CASRSRRGGYGYTF. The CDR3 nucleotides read TGTGCCAGCAGGTCCCGGCGGGGGGGATATGGCTACACCTTC.

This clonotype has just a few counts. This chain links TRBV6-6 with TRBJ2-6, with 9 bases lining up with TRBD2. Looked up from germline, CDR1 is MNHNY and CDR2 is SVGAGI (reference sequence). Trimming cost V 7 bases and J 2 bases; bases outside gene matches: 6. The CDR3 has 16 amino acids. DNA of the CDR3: TGTGCCAGCACTAGGCTAGCGGGAACTGGGGCCAACGTCCTGACTTTC. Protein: CASTRLAGTGANVLTF.

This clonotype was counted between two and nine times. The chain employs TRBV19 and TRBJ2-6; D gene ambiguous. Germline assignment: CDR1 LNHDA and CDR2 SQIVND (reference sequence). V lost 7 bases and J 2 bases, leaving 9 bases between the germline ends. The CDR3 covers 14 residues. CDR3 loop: CASTSPPGANVLTF. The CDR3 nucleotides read TGTGCCAGTACCAGTCCCCCTGGGGCCAACGTCCTGACTTTC.

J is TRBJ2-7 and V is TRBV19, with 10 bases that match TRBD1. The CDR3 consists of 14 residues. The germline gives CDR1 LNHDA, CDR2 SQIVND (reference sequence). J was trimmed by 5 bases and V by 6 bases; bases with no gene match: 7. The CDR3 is CASSGQGVYNEQYF. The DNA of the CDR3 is TGTGCCAGTAGCGGACAGGGGGTTTACAACGAGCAGTACTTC. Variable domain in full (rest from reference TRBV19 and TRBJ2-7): DGGITQSPKYLFRKEGQNVTLSCEQNLNHDAMYWYRQDPGQGLRLIYYSQIVNDFQKGDIAEGYSVSREKKESFPLTVTSAQKNPTAFYLCASSGQGVYNEQYFGPGTRLTVT.

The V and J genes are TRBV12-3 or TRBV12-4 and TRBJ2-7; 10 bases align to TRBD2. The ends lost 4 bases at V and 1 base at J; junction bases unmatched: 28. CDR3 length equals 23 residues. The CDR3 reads CASSSQFILRLKREGPPSYEQYF. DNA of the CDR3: TGTGCCAGCAGTTCCCAATTTATTCTTAGGCTGAAGCGGGAGGGCCCCCCGTCCTACGAGCAGTACTTC.

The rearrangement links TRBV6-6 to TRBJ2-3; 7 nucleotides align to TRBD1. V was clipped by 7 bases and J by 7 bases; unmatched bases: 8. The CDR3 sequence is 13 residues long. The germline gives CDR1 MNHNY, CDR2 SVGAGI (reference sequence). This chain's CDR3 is CASNEQGQNTQYF. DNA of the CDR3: TGTGCCAGCAACGAACAGGGGCAAAATACGCAGTATTTT.

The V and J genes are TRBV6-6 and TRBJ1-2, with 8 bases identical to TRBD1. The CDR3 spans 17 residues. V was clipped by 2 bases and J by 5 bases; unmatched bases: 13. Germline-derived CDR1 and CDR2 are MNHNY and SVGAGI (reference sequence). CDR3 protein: CASSYTGTGRLSYGYTF. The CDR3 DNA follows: TGTGCCAGCAGTTACACCGGGACAGGACGTTTATCGTATGGCTACACCTTC.

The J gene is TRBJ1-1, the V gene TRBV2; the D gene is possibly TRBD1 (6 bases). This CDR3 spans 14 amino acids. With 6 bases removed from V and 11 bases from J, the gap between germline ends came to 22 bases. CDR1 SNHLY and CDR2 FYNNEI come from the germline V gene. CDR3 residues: CASSSRGDTPSAFF. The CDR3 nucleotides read TGTGCCAGCAGCTCCCGAGGGGACACCCCGAGCGCTTTCTTT.

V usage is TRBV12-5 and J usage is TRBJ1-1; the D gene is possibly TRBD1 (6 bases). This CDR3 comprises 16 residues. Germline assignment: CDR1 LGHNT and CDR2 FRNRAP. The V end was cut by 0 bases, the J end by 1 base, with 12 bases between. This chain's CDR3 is CASGLVVGQSNTEAFF. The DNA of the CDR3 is TGTGCTAGTGGTTTGGTAGTAGGACAGTCGAACACTGAAGCTTTCTTT.

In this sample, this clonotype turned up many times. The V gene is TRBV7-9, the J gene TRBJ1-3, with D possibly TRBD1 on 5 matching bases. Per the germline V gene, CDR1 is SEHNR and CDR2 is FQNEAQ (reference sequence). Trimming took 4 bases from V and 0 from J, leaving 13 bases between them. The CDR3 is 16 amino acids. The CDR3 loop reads CASSSLGTGSGNTIYF. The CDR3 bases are TGTGCCAGCAGCTCACTCGGGACGGGCTCTGGAAACACCATATATTTT.

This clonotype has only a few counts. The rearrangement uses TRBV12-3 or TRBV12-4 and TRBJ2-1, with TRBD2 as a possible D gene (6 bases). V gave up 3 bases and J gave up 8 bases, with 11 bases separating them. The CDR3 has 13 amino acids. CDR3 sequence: CASSLTSIHEQFF. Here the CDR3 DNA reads TGTGCCAGCAGTTTGACTAGTATCCATGAGCAGTTCTTC.

The CDR3 loop reads CASSLGGSGTYNEQFF. CDR3 DNA sequence: TGTGCCAGCAGCTTAGGGGGTAGCGGGACCTACAATGAGCAGTTCTTC. The chain carries TRBV11-2 and TRBJ2-1; 8 bases agree with TRBD2. The CDR3 totals 16 residues. In germline, CDR1 is SGHAT, CDR2 FQNNGV. Losses at the gene ends were 1 base for V and 2 bases for J; bases not matched to a gene: 4.

The CDR3 region is CASSAVQKDIQYF. For the CDR3, the DNA is TGTGCCAGCAGTGCCGTGCAGAAGGACATTCAGTACTTC. The chain links TRBV6-6 to TRBJ2-4; D ambiguous. From germline, CDR1 is MNHNY and CDR2 SVGAGI (reference sequence). The CDR3 spans 13 residues. Trimming took 5 bases from V and 8 from J, leaving 13 bases between them.

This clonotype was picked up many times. CDR3 nucleotide sequence: TGTGCCAGCAGCTCAGGTCCGGGGCGAAAACTGTTTTTT. It specifies CASSSGPGRKLFF. The chain recombines TRBV11-2 with TRBJ1-4, with D maybe TRBD1 (5 bases). Trimming shortened V by 4 bases and J by 10 bases, and 13 bases separated the two germline ends. The CDR3 length is 13 residues. Germline lookup yields CDR1 SGHAT and CDR2 FQNNGV.

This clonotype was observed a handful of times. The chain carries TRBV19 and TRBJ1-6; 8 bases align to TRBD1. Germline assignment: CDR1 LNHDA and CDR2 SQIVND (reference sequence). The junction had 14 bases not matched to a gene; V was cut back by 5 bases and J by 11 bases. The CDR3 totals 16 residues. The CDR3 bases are TGTGCCAGTAGTGCCAGTCACAGGGGGACGGGGACACCCCTCCACTTT. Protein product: CASSASHRGTGTPLHF.

The chain's CDR3 is CSARQGTSYEQYF. The CDR3 bases are TGCAGTGCTAGACAGGGGACCTCCTACGAGCAGTACTTC. The chain is built from TRBV20-1 and TRBJ2-7, with D perhaps TRBD1 (6 bases). There are 13 residues in the CDR3. Germline V CDR1 and CDR2: DFQATT, SNEGSKA (reference sequence). V was shortened by 2 bases and J by 0 bases, with 8 bases between the two germline ends.

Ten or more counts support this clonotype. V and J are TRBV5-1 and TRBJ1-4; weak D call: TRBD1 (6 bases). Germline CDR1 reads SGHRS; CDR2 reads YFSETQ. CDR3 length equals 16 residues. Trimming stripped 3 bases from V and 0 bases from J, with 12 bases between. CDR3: CASSSGQPATNEKLFF. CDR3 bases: TGCGCCAGCAGCTCAGGACAGCCTGCAACTAATGAAAAACTGTTTTTT.

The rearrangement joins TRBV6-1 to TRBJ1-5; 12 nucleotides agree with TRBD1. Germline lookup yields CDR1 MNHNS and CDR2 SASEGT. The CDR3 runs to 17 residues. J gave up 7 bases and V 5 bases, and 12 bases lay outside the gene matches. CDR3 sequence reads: CASSSGTGGALGQPQHF. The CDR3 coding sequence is TGTGCCAGCAGTTCCGGGACAGGGGGCGCATTGGGGCAGCCCCAGCATTTT.

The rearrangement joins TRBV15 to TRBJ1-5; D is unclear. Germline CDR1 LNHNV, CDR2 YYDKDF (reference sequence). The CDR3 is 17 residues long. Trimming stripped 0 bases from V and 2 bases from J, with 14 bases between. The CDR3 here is CATSRERASIGNQPQHF. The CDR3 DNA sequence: TGTGCCACCAGCAGAGAGAGGGCTTCCATCGGCAATCAGCCCCAGCATTTT.

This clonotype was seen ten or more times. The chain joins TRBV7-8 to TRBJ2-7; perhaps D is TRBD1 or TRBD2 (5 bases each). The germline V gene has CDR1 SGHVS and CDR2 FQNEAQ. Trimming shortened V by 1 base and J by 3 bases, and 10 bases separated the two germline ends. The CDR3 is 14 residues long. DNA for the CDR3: TGTGCCAGCAGCTTAGAGGCAGGGAGCTACGAGCAGTACTTC. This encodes CASSLEAGSYEQYF. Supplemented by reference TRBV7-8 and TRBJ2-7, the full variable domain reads GAGVSQSPRYKVAKRGQDVALRCDPISGHVSLFWYQQALGQGPEFLTYFQNEAQLDKSGLPSDRFFAERPEGSVSTLKIQRTQQEDSAVYLCASSLEAGSYEQYFGPGTRLTVT.